The next 14 T cell receptor beta chains were all read from a single sample in a study of blood T cell repertoires in COVID-19. Only in-frame clones appear in the TCRdb table, and some are missing; sequencing was by immunoSEQ multiplex PCR. Among about 240,000 clones listed, about 80% were seen once. The specimen was peripheral blood. The receptors were sampled from a woman of 80 years or more with acute or convalescent COVID-19.

This clone was observed a single time. The chain couples TRBV1 to TRBJ1-2; TRBD1 is the table's D call and was not checked against the DNA. TRBV1 is classified as a pseudogene. CDR3 length: 13 amino acids. CDR3 amino acids: CTSSQEGPDGYTF. The CDR3, as DNA: TGCACCAGCAGCCAAGAGGGGCCTGACGGCTACACCTTC.

This clone came up a few times. The gene calls are TRBV4-2 and TRBJ2-5; TRBD2 agrees at 11 bases. Germline V gene lookup returns CDR1 LGHNA and CDR2 YNFKEQ. The J segment lost 2 bases and the V segment lost 0 bases, leaving 8 bases of the junction unmatched. CDR3 length equals 18 residues. CDR3 loop: CASSQEAIGTSGQETQYF. CDR3 nucleotides: TGTGCCAGCAGCCAAGAGGCCATCGGGACTAGCGGACAAGAGACCCAGTACTTC.

The genes are TRBV4-2 and TRBJ1-1; D gene unclear. CDR1 is LGHNA and CDR2 is YNFKEQ in the germline V gene. Trimming cost V 4 bases and J 0 bases, with 6 bases left between them. The CDR3 runs 13 residues. The CDR3 region is CASSPQVNTEAFF. In DNA, the CDR3 is TGTGCCAGCAGCCCACAAGTGAACACTGAAGCTTTCTTT.

This clone was recorded a few times. The chain recombines TRBV7-9 with TRBJ2-7; 7 bases fit TRBD2. Germline CDR1 is SEHNR and CDR2 is FQNEAQ (reference sequence). CDR3 size: 12 residues. V lost 5 bases to trimming and J lost 3 bases; unmatched junction nucleotides: 1. The CDR3 region is CASSPGGYEQYF. CDR3 nucleotide sequence: TGTGCCAGCAGCCCGGGGGGCTACGAGCAGTACTTC.

In this sample, this clone turned up once. The V and J genes are TRBV7-2 and TRBJ2-3; D is undetermined. The germline V and J ends were trimmed by 4 bases and 0 bases, with 5 bases remaining between them. Per germline, CDR1 SGHTA and CDR2 FQGNSA. This CDR3 is 13 amino acids long. The CDR3: CASSSYSTDTQYF. CDR3 in DNA: TGTGCCAGCAGCTCGTATAGCACAGATACGCAGTATTTT. The full variable domain, with the rest looked up from reference TRBV7-2 and TRBJ2-3, is GAGVSQSPSNKVTEKGKDVELRCDPISGHTALYWYRQSLGQGLEFLIYFQGNSAPDKSGLPSDRFSAERTGGSVSTLTIQRTQQEDSAVYLCASSSYSTDTQYFGPGTRLTVL.

This clone was detected a few times. The chain joins TRBV30 to TRBJ1-1; 8 bases agree with TRBD1. The CDR3 spans 14 residues. CDR1 and CDR2 (germline): GTSNPN, SVGIG (reference sequence). Trimming took 2 bases from V and 1 from J; bases not matched to a gene: 3. The CDR3 region is CAWSKTGGNTEAFF. The CDR3 nucleotides are TGTGCCTGGAGTAAAACAGGGGGGAACACTGAAGCTTTCTTT.

This clone occurred once. This chain uses TRBV6-2 or TRBV6-3 with TRBJ2-1; D is possibly TRBD2 (6 bases). The V and J ends lost 4 bases and 4 bases respectively, with 20 bases between them. Germline CDR1 reads MNHEY; CDR2 reads SVGEGT. The CDR3 contains 17 residues. Here the CDR3 reads CASSSGLDLWGYNEQFF. In DNA form, the CDR3 reads TGTGCCAGCAGTTCGGGACTTGACCTCTGGGGGTACAATGAGCAGTTCTTC.

The rearrangement joins TRBV10-3 to TRBJ2-2; TRBD1 aligns across 7 bases. Germline assignment: CDR1 ENHRY and CDR2 SYGVKD. The J segment lost 0 bases and the V segment lost 4 bases, leaving 8 bases of the junction unmatched. The CDR3 is made up of 17 amino acids. CDR3 DNA: TGTGCCATCAGTGGTGATAGGACAGGCGCGAACACCGGGGAGCTGTTTTTT. Translating it yields CAISGDRTGANTGELFF.

This chain connects TRBV2 to TRBJ1-1, with TRBD1 as a possible D gene (5 bases). The germline gives CDR1 SNHLY, CDR2 FYNNEI. This CDR3 is 13 amino acids long. The V gene lost 10 bases and the J gene lost 0 bases, with 12 bases spanning the gap. The DNA for the CDR3 is TGTGCCATCAGGGTACAGTTGAACACTGAAGCTTTCTTT. Its translation: CAIRVQLNTEAFF.

The chain employs TRBV10-1 and TRBJ2-2; TRBD1 matches 11 bases. This CDR3 has 15 residues. The junction had 7 bases not matched to a gene; V was cut back by 6 bases and J by 7 bases. Germline assignment: CDR1 WNHNN and CDR2 SYGVQD (reference sequence). The CDR3 region is CASSRDRGLGGELFF. Written as DNA, the CDR3 is TGCGCCAGCAGCCGGGACAGGGGGTTAGGCGGGGAGCTGTTTTTT.

The J gene is TRBJ1-2, the V gene TRBV6-5; maybe TRBD1 (6 bases). CDR1 and CDR2 (germline): MNHEY, SVGAGI. The CDR3 contains 15 residues. The V end was cut by 5 bases, the J end by 3 bases, with 16 bases between. CDR3 in amino acids: CASSLVGGEDYGYTF. The CDR3, as DNA: TGTGCCAGCAGTCTGGTTGGGGGCGAAGACTATGGCTACACCTTC.

The sample holds a few counts of this clone. Within the sample, other DNA sequences also encode this same CDR3. The rearrangement joins TRBV19 to TRBJ2-7; TRBD1 matches at 8 bases. CDR1 is LNHDA and CDR2 is SQIVND in the germline V gene (reference sequence). The ends lost 5 bases at V and 3 bases at J; junction bases unmatched: 6. The CDR3 totals 14 residues. CDR3 loop: CASSPDRGFYEQYF. In DNA, the CDR3 is TGTGCCAGTAGTCCCGACAGGGGCTTCTACGAGCAGTACTTC.

The chain recombines TRBV2 with TRBJ2-2, with no clear D. Trimming stripped 6 bases from V and 4 bases from J, with 9 bases between. CDR3 size: 13 residues. Per the germline V gene, CDR1 is SNHLY and CDR2 is FYNNEI. The chain's CDR3 is CASRAFGTGELFF. The CDR3 DNA follows: TGTGCCAGCAGGGCCTTTGGCACCGGGGAGCTGTTTTTT.

This chain joins TRBV19 and TRBJ2-5; TRBD1 is a possible D gene (6 bases). Germline CDR1 and CDR2: LNHDA and SQIVND (reference sequence). The CDR3 runs 14 residues. V dropped 5 bases and J dropped 4 bases, with 14 bases sitting between them. For the CDR3, the DNA is TGTGCCAGTAGTGCTCAGGGGATCCGAGAGACCCAGTACTTC. It is translated as CASSAQGIRETQYF. The full variable domain, rest sourced from reference TRBV19 and TRBJ2-5, is DGGITQSPKYLFRKEGQNVTLSCEQNLNHDAMYWYRQDPGQGLRLIYYSQIVNDFQKGDIAEGYSVSREKKESFPLTVTSAQKNPTAFYLCASSAQGIRETQYFGPGTRLLVL.